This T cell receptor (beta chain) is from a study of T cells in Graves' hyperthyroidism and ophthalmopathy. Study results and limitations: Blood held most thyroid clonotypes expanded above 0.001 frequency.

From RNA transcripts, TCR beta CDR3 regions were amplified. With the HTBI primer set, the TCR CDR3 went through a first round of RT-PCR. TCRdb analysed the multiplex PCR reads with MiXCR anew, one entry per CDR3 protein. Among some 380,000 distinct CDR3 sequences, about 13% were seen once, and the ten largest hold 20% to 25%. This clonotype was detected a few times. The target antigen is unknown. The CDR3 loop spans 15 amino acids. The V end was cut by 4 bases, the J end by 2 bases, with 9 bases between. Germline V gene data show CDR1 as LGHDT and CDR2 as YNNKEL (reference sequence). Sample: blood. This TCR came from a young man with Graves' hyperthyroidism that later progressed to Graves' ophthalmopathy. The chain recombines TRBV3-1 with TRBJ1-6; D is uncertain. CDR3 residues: CASSPRLPYNSPLHF. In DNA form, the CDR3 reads TGTGCCAGCAGCCCCCGGCTTCCCTATAATTCACCCCTCCACTTT.